The source of this T cell receptor (beta chain) is a study of technical replicates of blood from a few donors. The protocol was immunoSEQ multiplex PCR, while the TCRdb copy is restricted to in-frame clones and leaves out a portion. The repertoire holds about 79,000 clones, 91% seen once, with approximately 0.4% in the top ten. Looked up from germline, CDR1 is LNHDA and CDR2 is SQIVND (reference sequence). The CDR3 runs 12 residues. V lost 3 bases, J lost 4 bases, and 6 bases lay in between. The source material was T cells isolated from PBMCs. This rearrangement joins TRBV19 to TRBJ1-2, with D possibly matching TRBD1 (5 bases). The receptor's source is a human donor in good health. Some clones in this sample may be carry-over from other donors' samples. The CDR3 protein is CASSMGGYGYTF. CDR3 coding DNA: TGTGCCAGTAGTATGGGGGGCTATGGCTACACCTTC.